Below, one T cell receptor beta chain is given with its context. What it binds is unknown. The record originates from a study of T cell repertoires in cytomegalovirus infection. Study-wide context: CMV epitopes, recently identified HLA-C-restricted and well-studied HLA-B-restricted, were used.

Deletions cut 0 bases from V and 6 bases from J, with 11 bases between. The germline V gene has CDR1 MGHRA and CDR2 YSYEKL. The CDR3 length is 14 residues. Overall study findings and caveats: HLA-C-restricted CMV clonotypes gave the most frequent clonotype in two of eight donors. CMV carriers having the relevant HLA were flagged by cumulative public TCR beta family frequency.

TCRdb redid the calling of the reads with MiXCR, one entry per CDR3 protein. The top ten clones hold roughly half of a sample with more than 110,000 distinct CDR3 sequences, around 32% of them seen once. The rearrangement links TRBV4-1 to TRBJ1-1; D is perhaps TRBD1 (6 bases). Here the sequenced sample was CD8+ T cells from cultured PBMCs, taken from culture after CMV antigen stimulation. The source of this sequence is a human donor in good health (CMV status not recorded). Some clones in this sample may be carry-over from other donors' samples. CDR3: CASSQDGGAPEAFF. For the CDR3, the DNA is TGCGCCAGCAGCCAAGACGGGGGGGCCCCTGAAGCTTTCTTT.